The T cell receptor (beta chain) under discussion was sequenced for a study of blood T cell repertoires in COVID-19. At the level of the study: Samples representing acute and convalescent COVID-19 were sourced from the United States, Italy and Spain. Sources were T cells, B-cell-depleted T cells, or PBMCs; the material itself was cDNA or gDNA.

Germline V gene data show CDR1 as MNHEY and CDR2 as SVGAGI. The CDR3 totals 15 residues. The V and J ends lost 6 bases and 5 bases respectively, with 17 bases between them. In the original analysis: Estimates of nucleated cell counts were drawn from the amplification of reference gene primers. Clones were sequenced by immunoSEQ multiplex PCR, and TCRdb holds only the in-frame ones, with some missing. D and trimming were read from the DNA, whereas the V and J calls and clone size are those reported in that table. The sample has over 75,000 clones; roughly 87% are singletons. The V gene is TRBV6-5, the J gene TRBJ2-1, with a weak D call TRBD1 (5 bases). The clonotype originates from a woman at least 80 years old with active COVID-19. The sequenced material came from peripheral blood. For the CDR3, the DNA is TGTGCCAGCAGGACAGACAATAGGCCCAACAATGAGCAGTTCTTC. Residues: CASRTDNRPNNEQFF.